This passage covers 28 T cell receptor beta chains from one sample sequenced in a study of T cells in Graves' hyperthyroidism and ophthalmopathy. Amplification targeted TCR beta CDR3 regions from RNA transcripts. HTBI primers were employed in a first-round RT-PCR of the TCR CDR3. MiXCR was run by TCRdb on the multiplex PCR reads, yielding one entry per CDR3 protein. The table lists a few hundred thousand distinct CDR3 sequences, approximately 15% of them singletons. The sequenced material came from blood. These receptors were taken from a woman aged 18-30 years with Graves' hyperthyroidism.

This clonotype came up many times. In DNA, the CDR3 is TGTGCCAGCAGCCGTGTAGAGTCTTACGGGGAGCTGTTTTTT. Protein sequence: CASSRVESYGELFF. The chain joins TRBV12-3 or TRBV12-4 to TRBJ2-2; D gene ambiguous. This CDR3 contains 14 residues. Between the trimmed V and J ends, which lost 6 bases and 7 bases, there was a span of 15 bases.

The table lists this clonotype with a few counts. The V gene is TRBV7-8, the J gene TRBJ2-5; 9 bases agree with TRBD2. Germline assignment: CDR1 SGHVS and CDR2 FQNEAQ. J lost 3 bases, V lost 1 base, and 15 bases had no gene match. This CDR3 contains 19 residues. CDR3: CASSLGLGREGLTKETQYF. The DNA of the CDR3 is TGTGCCAGCAGCTTAGGTTTAGGGCGGGAGGGATTAACCAAAGAGACCCAGTACTTC.

This clonotype was seen more than once but under ten times. V is TRBV5-1 and J is TRBJ2-1, with a tentative D call TRBD2 (6 bases). CDR1 is SGHRS and CDR2 is YFSETQ in the germline V gene. The V and J ends lost 1 base and 4 bases respectively, with 12 bases between them. This CDR3 comprises 15 residues. The CDR3 loop reads CASSLTGEKYNEQFF. The CDR3 bases are TGCGCCAGCAGCTTGACGGGAGAGAAGTACAATGAGCAGTTCTTC.

This clonotype was seen at least ten times. The chain joins TRBV12-3 or TRBV12-4 to TRBJ1-5, with no clear D. Between the trimmed V and J ends, which lost 5 bases and 6 bases, there was a span of 8 bases. The CDR3 runs 12 residues. The CDR3 nucleotides read TGTGCCAGCAGTGAACGGGGTCAGCCCCAGCATTTT. Protein sequence: CASSERGQPQHF.

This clonotype has a count of ten or more. J is TRBJ2-3 and V is TRBV12-5; weak D call: TRBD2 (5 bases). The V and J ends lost 4 bases and 6 bases respectively, with 11 bases between them. Germline assignment: CDR1 LGHNT and CDR2 FRNRAP. The CDR3 length is 13 residues. The CDR3 region is CASGSGLSDTQYF. CDR3 coding DNA: TGTGCTAGTGGTTCCGGACTTTCGGATACGCAGTATTTT. Using reference TRBV12-5 and TRBJ2-3 for the parts outside the CDR3, the full variable domain is DARVTQTPRHKVTEMGQEVTMRCQPILGHNTVFWYRQTMMQGLELLAYFRNRAPLDDSGMPKDRFSAEMPDATLATLKIQPSEPRDSAVYFCASGSGLSDTQYFGPGTRLTVL.

This chain joins TRBV6-1 and TRBJ2-5, with 7 positions matching TRBD1. CDR3 length: 12 amino acids. CDR1 is MNHNS and CDR2 is SASEGT in the germline V gene. V lost 7 bases, J lost 2 bases, and 1 base stayed unmatched. The CDR3 loop reads CASTGQQETQYF. The CDR3 region has the DNA TGTGCCAGCACGGGACAGCAAGAGACCCAGTACTTC.

At least ten counts were recorded for this clonotype. The chain combines TRBV7-6 with TRBJ1-3, with D tentatively TRBD1 (6 bases). Germline CDR1 and CDR2: SGHVS and FNYEAQ. Trimming cost V 1 base and J 3 bases, with 13 bases left between them. This CDR3 is built from 16 residues. CDR3 in amino acids: CASSLDRASGGNTIYF. CDR3 sequence (DNA): TGTGCCAGCAGCTTAGACAGGGCCTCTGGTGGAAACACCATATATTTT.

In its sample, this clonotype was seen many times. This rearrangement joins TRBV30 to TRBJ1-1; D remains ambiguous. Deletions cut 4 bases from V and 1 base from J, with 13 bases between. CDR3 size: 14 residues. Germline assignment: CDR1 GTSNPN and CDR2 SVGIG (reference sequence). The CDR3 spells CAWNVRFGNTEAFF. In nucleotides, the CDR3 is TGTGCCTGGAACGTCCGGTTTGGGAACACTGAAGCTTTCTTT.

This clonotype has more than one count but fewer than ten. The rearrangement links TRBV12-3 or TRBV12-4 to TRBJ2-2; perhaps TRBD2 as D (6 bases). The CDR3 extends over 13 amino acids. With 5 bases removed from V and 7 bases from J, the gap between germline ends came to 11 bases. The chain's CDR3 is CASSLGGIGELFF. The DNA for the CDR3 is TGTGCCAGCAGTCTCGGGGGTATCGGGGAGCTGTTTTTT.

There are many counts of this clonotype. CDR3 sequence reads: CASSVSGSGTDTQYF. The CDR3 DNA reads TGTGCCAGCAGCGTTAGCGGGAGCGGCACAGATACGCAGTATTTT. The chain has TRBV9 and TRBJ2-3; 9 bases line up with TRBD2. V lost 2 bases to trimming and J lost 1 base; unmatched junction nucleotides: 2. Germline CDR1 reads SGDLS; CDR2 reads YYNGEE. This CDR3 spans 15 amino acids.

This clonotype occurred a few times. The chain joins TRBV4-3 to TRBJ2-1; TRBD1 might be the D (6 bases). V was trimmed by 0 bases and J by 3 bases, leaving 18 bases between them. The CDR3 is 18 amino acids. Germline-derived CDR1 and CDR2 are LGHNA and YSLEER. CDR3 sequence: CASSQDLVGGGVYNEQFF. DNA for the CDR3: TGCGCCAGCAGCCAAGATCTGGTAGGGGGTGGGGTCTACAATGAGCAGTTCTTC.

The table lists this clonotype with many counts. The rearrangement joins TRBV2 to TRBJ2-1, with 10 nucleotides matching TRBD2. The CDR3 runs to 14 residues. Germline CDR1 is SNHLY and CDR2 is FYNNEI. V shed 3 bases and J 10 bases; nucleotides not matched to a gene: 6. Written as DNA, the CDR3 is TGTGCCAGCAGTGATGAGCGGGAGGGGGGAGAGCAGTTCTTC. This sequence encodes CASSDEREGGEQFF.

This clonotype was observed many times. The chain recombines TRBV19 with TRBJ2-5; possibly TRBD1 for D (5 bases). This CDR3 has 13 amino acids. The V end was cut by 6 bases, the J end by 0 bases, with 8 bases between. Per the germline V gene, CDR1 is LNHDA and CDR2 is SQIVND (reference sequence). The CDR3 is CASRRRDQETQYF. The DNA for the CDR3 is TGTGCCAGTAGACGCAGGGACCAAGAGACCCAGTACTTC.

This clonotype was seen a handful of times. The V gene is TRBV12-3 or TRBV12-4, the J gene TRBJ2-1, with a weak D call TRBD2 (6 bases). The V and J ends lost 2 bases and 2 bases respectively, with 13 bases between them. The CDR3 sequence is 16 residues long. CDR3 coding DNA: TGTGCCAGCAGTTTAATAGCGGAGGGGCCCTACAATGAGCAGTTCTTC. As protein: CASSLIAEGPYNEQFF.

This clonotype was seen a handful of times. The chain is built from TRBV5-4 and TRBJ1-2; 7 positions match TRBD1. The CDR3 consists of 15 residues. The V gene's germline CDR1 is SGHNT and CDR2 YYREEE (reference sequence). Trimming removed 4 bases from V and 3 bases from J; junction bases left unmatched: 9. The CDR3 protein is CASSPKDRDHYGYTF. CDR3 coding DNA: TGTGCCAGCAGCCCAAAAGACAGGGATCACTATGGCTACACCTTC. Combining the CDR3 with reference TRBV5-4 and TRBJ1-2 gives the whole variable domain ETGVTQSPTHLIKTRGQQVTLRCSSQSGHNTVSWYQQALGQGPQFIFQYYREEENGRGNFPPRFSGLQFPNYSSELNVNALELDDSALYLCASSPKDRDHYGYTFGSGTRLTVV.

Only a few counts were recorded for this clonotype. This chain connects TRBV19 to TRBJ2-3, with D uncertain. The length of the CDR3 is 11 residues. Germline loops: CDR1 LNHDA, CDR2 SQIVND (reference sequence). The V end lost 4 bases, the J end lost 6 bases, and 5 bases lay between the germline ends. The CDR3 DNA reads TGTGCCAGTAGTAGGATGGATACGCAGTATTTT. Its protein product is CASSRMDTQYF.

This clonotype was seen many times. V is TRBV7-9 and J is TRBJ2-1; TRBD1 matches at 7 bases. Per the germline V gene, CDR1 is SEHNR and CDR2 is FQNEAQ (reference sequence). The CDR3 loop spans 15 amino acids. V dropped 5 bases and J dropped 6; count of bases not matched to a gene: 10. The CDR3 coding sequence is TGTGCCAGCAGCACCCGGACAGGAATTTTCAATGAGCAGTTCTTC. It is translated as CASSTRTGIFNEQFF.

The V call is TRBV27, the J call TRBJ2-3; 7 bases fit TRBD2. The trim removed 6 bases at V and 0 bases at J, leaving 9 bases unmatched. Germline loops: CDR1 MNHEY, CDR2 SMNVEV (reference sequence). The CDR3 consists of 16 residues. Here the CDR3 DNA reads TGTGCCAGCAGCCTACTAGCGACGCTTAGCACAGATACGCAGTATTTT. Translating it yields CASSLLATLSTDTQYF.

This clonotype was recorded at least ten times. The DNA for the CDR3 is TGTGCCAGCAGTTTCTCGGGTTTAGACGGCTACACCTTC. It encodes CASSFSGLDGYTF. The rearrangement uses TRBV27 and TRBJ1-2; D remains ambiguous. The V and J ends lost 3 bases and 8 bases respectively, with 13 bases between them. This CDR3 has 13 amino acids. Germline V gene lookup returns CDR1 MNHEY and CDR2 SMNVEV (reference sequence).

In its sample, this clonotype was seen many times. The chain couples TRBV11-2 to TRBJ1-2, with 7 bases matching TRBD1. The CDR3 covers 14 residues. Germline trimming cut 5 bases from V and 5 bases from J; bases unmatched to any gene: 8. CDR1 is SGHAT and CDR2 is FQNNGV in the germline V gene. CDR3 DNA: TGTGCCAGCAGCCCAAACAGGGGTTTATATGGCTACACCTTC. Translation gives CASSPNRGLYGYTF.

The V and J genes are TRBV4-1 and TRBJ2-2, with TRBD2 matching over 16 bases. The germline V gene encodes CDR1 MGHRA and CDR2 YSYEKL. CDR3 length: 17 amino acids. J gave up 7 bases and V 3 bases, and 5 bases lay outside the gene matches. This chain's CDR3 is CASSQGLAGGYGGELFF. CDR3 in DNA: TGCGCCAGCAGCCAGGGACTAGCGGGAGGGTATGGCGGGGAGCTGTTTTTT.

There are many counts of this clonotype. The genes are TRBV2 and TRBJ1-3; 7 bases are a match to TRBD1. The CDR3 length is 15 residues. The J segment lost 0 bases and the V segment lost 4 bases, leaving 3 bases of the junction unmatched. Germline V gene lookup returns CDR1 SNHLY and CDR2 FYNNEI. The CDR3: CASSGGQLSGNTIYF. For the CDR3, the DNA is TGTGCCAGCAGTGGGGGACAGCTCTCTGGAAACACCATATATTTT.

This clonotype has at least ten counts. The rearrangement links TRBV27 to TRBJ2-1; 8 nucleotides agree with TRBD2. The CDR3 loop spans 15 amino acids. Trimming took 6 bases from V and 2 from J; bases not matched to a gene: 6. Germline lookup yields CDR1 MNHEY and CDR2 SMNVEV (reference sequence). CDR3 sequence reads: CASRSGLAPYNEQFF. In DNA form, the CDR3 reads TGTGCCAGCAGATCTGGACTAGCACCCTACAATGAGCAGTTCTTC.

This clonotype was seen ten or more times. The chain employs TRBV20-1 and TRBJ2-7; TRBD2 aligns across 11 bases. V shed 0 bases, J shed 0 bases, and the junction held 7 bases outside the gene matches. Germline V gene data show CDR1 as DFQATT and CDR2 as SNEGSKA (reference sequence). This CDR3 region has 17 residues. The CDR3 region has the DNA TGCAGTGCTAGAGATCCGGCTAGCGGGAGGAGCTCCTACGAGCAGTACTTC. This codes for CSARDPASGRSSYEQYF.

The chain couples TRBV28 to TRBJ2-7; 11 bases line up with TRBD1. This CDR3 is 14 amino acids long. Germline CDR1 reads MDHEN; CDR2 reads SYDVKM. The DNA of the CDR3 is TGTGACTATGGACAGGGGGCGAGTACCTACGAGCAGTACTTC. Residues: CDYGQGASTYEQYF.

This clonotype was found a few times. The rearrangement joins TRBV3-1 to TRBJ2-1; D may be TRBD1 (6 bases). Germline V gene sequence: CDR1 LGHDT, CDR2 YNNKEL (reference sequence). This CDR3 is built from 15 residues. V shed 4 bases and J shed 0 bases, with 10 bases lying between them. This CDR3 reads CASSLRTASYNEQFF. CDR3 bases: TGTGCCAGCAGCCTCCGGACAGCCTCCTACAATGAGCAGTTCTTC.

This chain links TRBV5-4 with TRBJ2-1; 7 bases map to TRBD2. Germline assignment: CDR1 SGHNT and CDR2 YYREEE (reference sequence). This CDR3 spans 14 amino acids. Germline trimming cut 0 bases from V and 5 bases from J; bases unmatched to any gene: 2. The CDR3 DNA sequence: TGTGCCAGCAGCTTGGGGGCGGGGGACAATGAGCAGTTCTTC. Amino acids: CASSLGAGDNEQFF.

The chain carries TRBV5-4 and TRBJ2-7; D perhaps matches TRBD2 (6 bases). Germline assignment: CDR1 SGHNT and CDR2 YYREEE (reference sequence). V was clipped by 0 bases and J by 7 bases, with 17 bases between them. The CDR3 contains 15 residues. CDR3 in DNA: TGTGCCAGCAGCTTGGAAGTTGTCGGCGGGAAAGAGCAGTACTTC. This gives the protein CASSLEVVGGKEQYF.